Reported below is one T cell receptor (beta chain). Its target is unknown. This may be a read error: a much more frequent sequence differs by one nucleotide. This sample is drawn from a study of CD8+CD57+ T cells in acquired aplastic anemia. General observations from the study: Sharing between patients and controls was observed for around 30 CD8+ CDR3 sequences.

In germline, CDR1 is SGDLS, CDR2 YYNGEE. The CDR3 spans 17 residues. The V end lost 5 bases, the J end lost 2 bases, and 22 bases lay between the germline ends. The authors sequenced patients whose flow cytometry had shown CD8+CD57+ cell expansion. TCR beta VDJ and CDR3 profiles were obtained from a genomic DNA template. TCRdb ran MiXCR on the reads and lists one entry per CDR3 protein. This table has roughly 280,000 distinct CDR3 sequences, 56% appearing once. The chain combines TRBV9 with TRBJ1-2, with a possible D match to TRBD1 (6 bases). Material: sorted CD4+, CD8+, or CD8+CD57+ T cells (not recorded which) from PBMCs. The receptor was isolated from a human donor with aplastic anemia. The CDR3 loop reads CASRPNVGQTSNYGYTF. CDR3 DNA: TGTGCCAGCAGACCAAATGTAGGACAGACCTCAAACTATGGCTACACCTTC. Looking up the rest from reference TRBV9 and TRBJ1-2 gives the full variable domain: DSGVTQTPKHLITATGQRVTLRCSPRSGDLSVYWYQQSLDQGLQFLIQYYNGEERAKGNILERFSAQQFPDLHSELNLSSLELGDSALYFCASRPNVGQTSNYGYTFGSGTRLTVV.